The rows below give T cell receptor beta chains drawn from one sample of a study of cytotoxic CD8 clonotypes in ibrutinib-treated CLL. Profiling relied on immunoSEQ multiplex PCR, and the TCRdb table lists in-frame clones only, not all of them. Of more than 85,000 clones detected, more than 70% appear once; the ten largest clones hold about 22%. Sequencing used PBMCs, obtained after 24 months of ibrutinib treatment. These receptor sequences come from a human donor with chronic lymphocytic leukemia. Both conserved end residues are part of each CDR3. D genes are given only for firm matches. Part of the rows lack a size; the others show once, few, many or a class for expanded clones.

size	V	D	J	length	CDR3	DNA
NA	TRBV5-4	TRBD1	TRBJ2-3	15	CASSLDRGLTDTQYF	TGTGCCAGCAGCTTGGACAGGGGGCTAACAGATACGCAGTATTTT
NA	TRBV27	TRBD2	TRBJ2-1	15	CASTAVAGPYNEQFF	TGTGCCAGCACCGCAGTAGCGGGGCCCTACAATGAGCAGTTCTTC
once	TRBV30	NA	TRBJ2-7	12	CAWSVGGYEQYF	TGTGCCTGGAGTGTTGGGGGCTACGAGCAGTACTTC
NA	TRBV19	TRBD1	TRBJ1-2	15	CASSGTVTSRAGYTF	TGTGCCAGTAGCGGGACAGTTACTTCTAGGGCTGGCTACACCTTC
NA	TRBV4-1	TRBD1	TRBJ1-2	13	CASSPGGLYGYTF	TGCGCCAGCAGCCCAGGGGGACTCTATGGCTACACCTTC
NA	TRBV19	NA	TRBJ1-5	17	CASSMHAGRNSNQPQHF	TGTGCCAGTAGTATGCACGCGGGACGGAATAGCAATCAGCCCCAGCATTTT
NA	TRBV19	TRBD1	TRBJ2-7	16	CASSGPIGTGVGEQYF	TGTGCCAGTTCCGGACCGATCGGGACAGGGGTAGGAGAGCAGTACTTC
NA	TRBV11-2	TRBD1	TRBJ2-5	17	CAHYSQSRDRGRETQYF	TGTGCCCATTACTCCCAATCCCGTGACAGGGGCCGGGAGACCCAGTACTTC
NA	TRBV18	NA	TRBJ1-5	12	CASSTGSEPQHF	TGTGCCAGCTCGACCGGATCCGAGCCCCAGCATTTT
NA	TRBV6-4	TRBD1	TRBJ2-3	14	CASSPGGRGDTQYF	TGTGCCAGCAGCCCAGGGGGCCGCGGGGATACGCAGTATTTT
NA	TRBV7-9	TRBD1	TRBJ2-2	16	CASSPRTGSNTGELFF	TGTGCCAGCAGCCCCCGGACAGGTTCGAACACCGGGGAGCTGTTTTTT
few	TRBV27	TRBD1	TRBJ1-2	14	CASRPPGQKYGYTF	TGTGCCAGCAGACCTCCGGGACAGAAGTATGGCTACACCTTC
NA	TRBV9	NA	TRBJ2-1	14	CASSVSRLDQEQFF	TGTGCCAGCAGCGTATCCAGGTTGGATCAGGAGCAGTTCTTC
NA	TRBV27	NA	TRBJ2-7	12	CASSSGLYEQYF	TGTGCCAGCTCTTCGGGGCTCTACGAGCAGTACTTC
NA	TRBV27	NA	TRBJ2-5	16	CASSSPGREGRMTQYF	TGTGCCAGCAGTTCCCCTGGTCGAGAGGGTCGAATGACCCAGTACTTC
NA	TRBV5-6	NA	TRBJ1-2	14	CASSSVQANYGYTF	TGTGCCAGCAGCTCAGTCCAAGCTAACTATGGCTACACCTTC
NA	TRBV19	NA	TRBJ1-4	14	CASSIEGDTEKLFF	TGTGCCAGTAGTATAGAGGGCGATACCGAAAAACTGTTTTTT
once	TRBV7-9	TRBD1	TRBJ2-7	13	CASSRTGGYEQYF	TGTGCCAGCAGCAGGACAGGGGGCTACGAGCAGTACTTC
NA	TRBV4-1	TRBD2	TRBJ2-1	18	CASSQALSSSGVYNEQFF	TGCGCCAGCAGCCAAGCCCTGTCATCTAGCGGGGTTTACAATGAGCAGTTCTTC
few	TRBV7-9	NA	TRBJ1-1	16	CASSLKVILSGTEAFF	TGTGCCAGCAGCTTAAAGGTCATCCTTTCGGGGACTGAAGCTTTCTTT
NA	TRBV18	NA	TRBJ1-6	18	CASSQGWTQSSYNSPLHF	TGTGCCAGCTCTCAAGGATGGACCCAAAGCTCCTATAATTCACCCCTCCACTTT
NA	TRBV7-9	NA	TRBJ2-1	17	CASSSSDRGRFAGEQFF	NA
NA	TRBV27	TRBD1	TRBJ1-5	14	CASSSGTGGQPQHF	TGTGCCAGCAGTTCGGGGACAGGGGGCCAGCCCCAGCATTTT
NA	TRBV4-2	NA	TRBJ2-7	15	CASSQERYGGYEQYF	TGTGCCAGCAGCCAAGAACGTTACGGGGGCTACGAGCAGTACTTC
NA	TRBV6-1	NA	TRBJ2-6	16	CASSEGPPSGANVLTF	TGTGCCAGCAGTGAAGGACCGCCGTCTGGGGCCAACGTCCTGACTTTC
NA	TRBV6-1	NA	TRBJ2-2	16	CASSERAVSNTGELFF	TGTGCCAGCAGTGAGAGAGCGGTTTCGAACACCGGGGAGCTGTTTTTT
once	TRBV11-2	TRBD1	TRBJ2-1	15	CASSSDRGSYNEQFF	TGTGCCAGCAGCTCAGACAGGGGATCCTACAATGAGCAGTTCTTC
few	TRBV7-9	NA	TRBJ1-2	13	CASSFDDRLGYTF	TGTGCCAGCAGCTTCGACGACAGGCTGGGCTACACCTTC
few	TRBV6-5	NA	TRBJ1-1	13	CASSSGPWNEAFF	TGTGCCAGCAGCTCGGGACCTTGGAATGAAGCTTTCTTT
NA	TRBV9	TRBD1	TRBJ1-6	18	CASSQTYGTASNNSPLHF	TGTGCCAGCAGCCAAACTTATGGGACAGCCTCTAATAATTCACCCCTCCACTTT
NA	TRBV10-2	NA	TRBJ2-1	15	CASSELRTSYNEQFF	TGCGCCAGCAGTGAGTTGCGGACCTCCTACAATGAGCAGTTCTTC
NA	TRBV7-8	NA	TRBJ1-5	14	CASSFGGVGQPQHF	TGTGCCAGCAGCTTCGGCGGGGTCGGGCAGCCCCAGCATTTT
NA	TRBV7-2	TRBD1	TRBJ1-5	17	CASSLAGTGGGNQPQHF	TGTGCCAGCAGCTTAGCCGGGACAGGGGGCGGGAATCAGCCCCAGCATTTT
NA	TRBV4-3	NA	TRBJ1-6	15	CASSQDRYTGLSLHF	TGCGCCAGCAGCCAAGATCGATATACAGGGCTATCCCTCCACTTT
NA	TRBV30	NA	TRBJ1-3	14	CAWSLGGDGNTIYF	TGTGCCTGGAGTTTAGGGGGGGATGGAAACACCATATATTTT
NA	TRBV6-1	NA	TRBJ2-5	15	CASSATMGFQETQYF	TGTGCCAGCAGTGCAACTATGGGGTTCCAAGAGACCCAGTACTTC
NA	TRBV5-1	NA	TRBJ1-1	13	CASSLAGGPEAFF	TGCGCCAGCAGCTTGGCCGGGGGGCCTGAAGCTTTCTTT
NA	TRBV6-6	NA	TRBJ1-2	14	CASTAGEGRNGYTF	TGTGCCAGCACGGCAGGGGAAGGGCGAAATGGCTACACCTTC
NA	TRBV25-1	TRBD1	TRBJ1-6	16	CASSDRQGVGNSPLHF	TGTGCCAGCAGTGATAGACAGGGGGTTGGTAATTCACCCCTCCACTTT
NA	TRBV7-3	TRBD2	TRBJ2-3	15	CASSLRTSGTDTQYF	TGTGCCAGCAGCTTAAGGACTAGCGGCACAGATACGCAGTATTTT
NA	TRBV21-1	NA	TRBJ2-3	15	CASRRTFTSTDTQYF	TGTGCCAGCAGGCGGACATTCACTAGCACAGATACGCAGTATTTT
NA	TRBV19	TRBD1	TRBJ1-6	15	CASKGAGRMSSPLHF	TGTGCCAGTAAGGGGGCCGGGAGGATGTCTTCACCCCTCCACTTT
NA	TRBV20-1	NA	TRBJ2-1	11	CSARGANEQFF	TGCAGTGCTAGAGGTGCGAATGAGCAGTTCTTC
once	TRBV5-5	NA	TRBJ1-2	16	CASSFVQGLANYGYTF	TGTGCCAGCAGCTTCGTCCAGGGTTTAGCTAACTATGGCTACACCTTC
NA	TRBV10-3	TRBD2	TRBJ2-1	13	CASGLAVGNEQFF	TGTGCCAGCGGACTAGCGGTGGGCAATGAGCAGTTCTTC
NA	TRBV2	NA	TRBJ2-1	12	CASTPGTGEQFF	TGTGCCAGCACCCCCGGGACGGGCGAGCAGTTCTTC
NA	TRBV4-1	TRBD2	TRBJ2-3	18	CASSQERLAVGSTDTQYF	TGCGCCAGCAGCCAAGAGAGACTAGCGGTTGGTAGCACAGATACGCAGTATTTT
NA	TRBV28	NA	TRBJ1-2	15	CASNTGTPANYGYTF	TGTGCCAGCAATACAGGGACACCAGCTAACTATGGCTACACCTTC
NA	TRBV20-1	NA	TRBJ1-1	11	CSAMRATEAFF	TGCAGTGCTATGAGGGCGACTGAAGCTTTCTTT
once	TRBV27	TRBD2	TRBJ2-2	14	CASSLREETGELFF	TGTGCCAGCAGTTTGCGGGAGGAGACCGGGGAGCTGTTTTTT
once	TRBV10-3	TRBD2	TRBJ2-1	15	CASRGLAGGGNEQFF	TGTGCCTCCAGGGGGCTAGCGGGAGGTGGAAATGAGCAGTTCTTC
medium-sized	TRBV6-1	NA	TRBJ1-3	12	CASSVHGNTIYF	TGTGCCAGCAGTGTCCATGGAAACACCATATATTTT
NA	TRBV18	TRBD2	TRBJ2-1	16	CASSPTSVSSYNEQFF	TGTGCCAGCTCACCCACTAGCGTTAGCTCCTACAATGAGCAGTTCTTC
once	TRBV27	TRBD2	TRBJ2-1	19	CASSVSPWLAGGLYNEQFF	TGTGCCAGCAGTGTCTCCCCGTGGCTAGCGGGAGGGCTCTACAATGAGCAGTTCTTC
NA	TRBV11-3	NA	TRBJ2-2	15	CASSSSGSNTGELFF	TGTGCCAGCAGCTCCTCCGGTTCGAACACCGGGGAGCTGTTTTTT
NA	TRBV18	TRBD2	TRBJ2-3	17	CASSHGLAGPSTDTQYF	TGTGCCAGCTCACACGGTCTAGCGGGGCCCAGCACAGATACGCAGTATTTT
NA	TRBV18	NA	TRBJ2-6	18	CASSPTAGQNSGANVLTF	TGTGCCAGCTCACCTACTGCAGGGCAGAACTCTGGGGCCAACGTCCTGACTTTC
NA	TRBV28	TRBD2	TRBJ2-7	14	CASKQAGVAYEQYF	TGTGCCAGCAAGCAAGCGGGAGTGGCCTACGAGCAGTACTTC
few	TRBV12-2	NA	TRBJ2-1	14	CASRLVTGTREQFF	TGTGCAAGTCGCTTAGTAACCGGGACCCGGGAGCAGTTCTTC